These 31 T cell receptor beta chains originate from one sample sequenced in a study of T cells in Graves' hyperthyroidism and ophthalmopathy. The TCR beta CDR3 regions underwent amplification using RNA transcripts as the source. When the TCR CDR3 underwent first-round RT-PCR, the HTBI primer set was used. A single record per CDR3 protein comes from TCRdb applying MiXCR to the multiplex PCR reads. The table has 700,000 to 950,000 distinct CDR3 sequences, 35% seen once. What was sequenced was blood. These receptors were collected from a woman in her 40s with Graves' hyperthyroidism.

This clonotype was found a few times. This chain joins TRBV6-5 and TRBJ2-7; TRBD2 might be the D (6 bases). V lost 4 bases to trimming and J lost 3 bases, with 10 bases between them. From germline, CDR1 is MNHEY and CDR2 SVGAGI. This CDR3 comprises 13 residues. The CDR3 region has the DNA TGTGCCAGCAGTTCTCAGGGAGGCTACGAGCAGTACTTC. This gives the protein CASSSQGGYEQYF.

The rearrangement uses TRBV25-1 and TRBJ1-2; a possible D gene is TRBD1 (5 bases). The CDR3 runs to 11 residues. V lost 8 bases and J lost 7, with 11 bases in between. Germline lookup yields CDR1 MGHDK and CDR2 SYGVNS. The CDR3 DNA reads TGTGCCAGCCAGGGCTACGGTGGCTACACCTTC. Protein product: CASQGYGGYTF.

This clonotype was recorded at least ten times. The rearrangement joins TRBV20-1 to TRBJ1-2; possible D gene TRBD1, 5 bases. The ends were cut back, 3 bases at V and 2 bases at J, with 10 bases in the middle. Germline V lookup: CDR1 DFQATT, CDR2 SNEGSKA (reference sequence). The CDR3 is 13 amino acids. The CDR3 region has the DNA TGCAGTGCTAGGGACGACAGAAACTATGGCTACACCTTC. Protein product: CSARDDRNYGYTF.

Of note for this clonotype: A much bigger clone sits one base away, suggesting this may be a read error. The gene calls are TRBV10-3 and TRBJ1-1; D is unclear. CDR1 and CDR2 (germline): ENHRY, SYGVKD. The CDR3 covers 13 residues. Trimming took off 5 bases at V and 1 base at J, with 8 bases between the two ends. CDR3 in amino acids: CAISNRQNTEAFF. The CDR3 DNA reads as TGTGCCATCAGTAACCGACAGAACACTGAAGCTTTCTTT.

This clonotype was recorded at least ten times. V usage is TRBV5-6 and J usage is TRBJ2-5, with TRBD1 identical over 8 bases. J gave up 3 bases and V 3 bases, and 1 base lay outside the gene matches. The CDR3 runs to 13 residues. Germline V CDR1 and CDR2: SGHDT, YYEEEE. The CDR3 coding sequence is TGTGCCAGCAGCTCAGGGGGCGAAGAGACCCAGTACTTC. Translated: CASSSGGEETQYF.

Of note for this clonotype: A much larger clone lies a single base off, so this may be a read error. The rearrangement uses TRBV7-9 and TRBJ1-1, with D possibly TRBD1 on 6 matching bases. The CDR3 totals 14 residues. V was shortened by 4 bases and J by 1 base, with 10 bases between the two germline ends. Per the germline V gene, CDR1 is SEHNR and CDR2 is FQNEAQ (reference sequence). CDR3 bases: TGTGCCAGCAGCTCTGGGACATGGAACACTGAAGCTTTCTTT. This sequence encodes CASSSGTWNTEAFF.

In this sample, this clonotype turned up many times. The V and J genes are TRBV20-1 and TRBJ1-2, with unresolved D. Trimming took off 0 bases at V and 4 bases at J, with 9 bases between the two ends. CDR1 and CDR2 (germline): DFQATT, SNEGSKA (reference sequence). This CDR3 contains 13 residues. In nucleotides, the CDR3 is TGCAGTGCTAGAGATGACAACAGCTATGGCTACACCTTC. This translates into CSARDDNSYGYTF.

Comments on this clonotype: Given a much more abundant clone one base away, this may be a read error. This rearrangement joins TRBV7-3 to TRBJ1-6, with D possibly matching TRBD1 (5 bases). The V end was cut by 5 bases, the J end by 0 bases, with 14 bases between. The CDR3 runs to 17 residues. Germline CDR1 reads SGHTA; CDR2 reads FQGTGA. The CDR3 protein is CASSPGILSSYNSPLHF. CDR3 DNA sequence: TGTGCCAGCAGCCCAGGGATACTGAGCTCCTATAATTCACCCCTCCACTTT.

This clonotype was picked up many times. This chain connects TRBV19 to TRBJ1-5; D is uncertain. Germline lookup yields CDR1 LNHDA and CDR2 SQIVND (reference sequence). The V and J ends lost 0 bases and 5 bases respectively, with 5 bases between them. CDR3 length: 13 amino acids. Here the CDR3 DNA reads TGTGCCAGTAGTATAGATCATGATCAGCCCCAGCATTTT. As protein: CASSIDHDQPQHF.

V gene TRBV10-3 combines with J gene TRBJ1-1, with D perhaps TRBD1 (5 bases). Trimming stripped 8 bases from V and 0 bases from J, with 19 bases between. The germline CDR1 and CDR2 sequences are ENHRY and SYGVKD. This CDR3 spans 16 amino acids. CDR3 in DNA: TGTGCCATCCAGCCTCGGGGAGGGGTAATGAACACTGAAGCTTTCTTT. It translates to CAIQPRGGVMNTEAFF.

The CDR3 loop reads CATSDPKGLQETQYF. The DNA for the CDR3 is TGTGCCACCAGTGATCCAAAAGGCCTACAAGAGACCCAGTACTTC. The V and J genes are TRBV24-1 and TRBJ2-5; D is uncertain. CDR1 is KGHDR and CDR2 is SFDVKD in the germline V gene. V lost 3 bases and J lost 2, with 12 bases in between. CDR3 size: 15 residues.

This clonotype appeared many times. This chain connects TRBV9 to TRBJ1-4, with D possibly TRBD1 on 6 matching bases. The germline V gene has CDR1 SGDLS and CDR2 YYNGEE. The CDR3 totals 14 residues. V lost 0 bases and J 8 bases, leaving 11 bases between the germline ends. The CDR3 region has the DNA TGTGCCAGCAGCGTAGCCGTGAGGGGGGAAAAACTGTTTTTT. Residues: CASSVAVRGEKLFF.

This clonotype was seen only once. The V gene is TRBV3-1, the J gene TRBJ1-2; tentative D call: TRBD1 (5 bases). Deletions cut 0 bases from V and 9 bases from J, with 17 bases between. Germline assignment: CDR1 LGHDT and CDR2 YNNKEL (reference sequence). The CDR3 has 15 amino acids. The DNA for the CDR3 is TGTGCCAGCAGCCAAGAACCAGGGAATACTATGCGCTACACCTTC. Amino acids: CASSQEPGNTMRYTF.

This clonotype was detected ten times or more. The chain uses TRBV5-6 and TRBJ1-2; TRBD1 aligns across 7 bases. V lost 3 bases and J lost 8; bases outside the gene matches: 13. The CDR3 is 15 amino acids. Germline-derived CDR1 and CDR2 are SGHDT and YYEEEE. The CDR3 is CASSSPGQTKRGYTF. In DNA, the CDR3 is TGTGCCAGCAGCTCCCCGGGACAGACGAAAAGGGGCTACACCTTC. The full variable domain, completed using reference TRBV5-6 and TRBJ1-2, is DAGVTQSPTHLIKTRGQQVTLRCSPKSGHDTVSWYQQALGQGPQFIFQYYEEEERQRGNFPDRFSGHQFPNYSSELNVNALLLGDSALYLCASSSPGQTKRGYTFGSGTRLTVV.

In the case of this clonotype: Given a much more abundant clone one base away, this may be a read error. The CDR3: CAIGGPGTAYYEQYF. CDR3 bases: TGTGCCATCGGTGGCCCGGGGACTGCTTACTACGAGCAGTACTTC. The rearrangement joins TRBV10-3 to TRBJ2-7; a possible D gene is TRBD2 (6 bases). Germline CDR1 and CDR2: ENHRY and SYGVKD. V was shortened by 8 bases and J by 3 bases, with 20 bases between the two germline ends. The CDR3 totals 15 residues.

This chain connects TRBV29-1 to TRBJ1-2; the D gene is possibly TRBD1 (5 bases). This CDR3 is 13 amino acids long. Germline CDR1 and CDR2: SQVTM and ANQGSEA. V shed 3 bases and J shed 5 bases, with 13 bases lying between them. CDR3 protein: CSVDDGGEYGYTF. CDR3 DNA: TGCAGCGTTGACGACGGGGGGGAATATGGCTACACCTTC.

In its sample, this clonotype was seen a few times. The chain recombines TRBV5-1 with TRBJ1-4; the match to TRBD1 covers 8 bases. Germline trimming cut 3 bases from V and 0 bases from J; bases unmatched to any gene: 7. The CDR3 runs to 17 residues. The germline CDR1 and CDR2 sequences are SGHRS and YFSETQ. CDR3 amino acids: CASSWTDRAPTNEKLFF. In DNA form, the CDR3 reads TGCGCCAGCAGCTGGACGGACAGGGCCCCAACTAATGAAAAACTGTTTTTT. The full variable domain, in which reference TRBV5-1 and TRBJ1-4 provide the parts outside the CDR3, is KAGVTQTPRYLIKTRGQQVTLSCSPISGHRSVSWYQQTPGQGLQFLFEYFSETQRNKGNFPGRFSGRQFSNSRSEMNVSTLELGDSALYLCASSWTDRAPTNEKLFFGSGTQLSVL.

The chain has TRBV7-9 and TRBJ2-2; TRBD1 or TRBD2 may be the D gene (5 bases each). The length of the CDR3 is 13 residues. V was shortened by 0 bases and J by 9 bases, with 8 bases between the two germline ends. CDR1 is SEHNR and CDR2 is FQNEAQ in the germline V gene (reference sequence). The CDR3 loop reads CASSLAGTRELFF. In DNA, the CDR3 is TGTGCCAGCAGCTTAGCTGGGACGCGGGAGCTGTTTTTT.

Remarks on this clonotype: A much larger clone differs by one base, so this may be a read error. This chain connects TRBV7-2 to TRBJ1-2; TRBD1 aligns across 11 bases. The J segment lost 5 bases and the V segment lost 5 bases, leaving 7 bases of the junction unmatched. The germline CDR1 and CDR2 sequences are SGHTA and FQGNSA. There are 15 residues in the CDR3. CDR3 in amino acids: CASSETGQGGYGYTF. DNA for the CDR3: TGTGCCAGCAGCGAAACGGGACAGGGGGGTTATGGCTACACCTTC.

The sample holds a few counts of this clonotype. This chain links TRBV15 with TRBJ1-1, with D hard to call. Trimming stripped 1 base from V and 1 base from J, with 10 bases between. Germline-derived CDR1 and CDR2 are LNHNV and YYDKDF (reference sequence). The CDR3 has 15 amino acids. The DNA for the CDR3 is TGTGCCACCAGCAGAGCAACGTATAGGAACACTGAAGCTTTCTTT. Its translation is CATSRATYRNTEAFF. The whole variable domain, filled in from reference TRBV15 and TRBJ1-1, reads DAMVIQNPRYQVTQFGKPVTLSCSQTLNHNVMYWYQQKSSQAPKLLFHYYDKDFNNEADTPDNFQSRRPNTSFCFLDIRSPGLGDTAMYLCATSRATYRNTEAFFGQGTRLTVV.

This clonotype occurred a few times. CDR3 loop: CASSFRWGESYEQYF. For the CDR3, the DNA is TGTGCCAGCAGTTTCCGGTGGGGGGAGAGCTACGAGCAGTACTTC. The chain uses TRBV12-3 or TRBV12-4 and TRBJ2-7; tentative D call: TRBD2 (6 bases). The CDR3 runs to 15 residues. V lost 3 bases to trimming and J lost 3 bases, with 15 bases between them.

Ten or more counts support this clonotype. V and J are TRBV7-7 and TRBJ1-1; no clear D. The CDR3 has 13 amino acids. Per germline, CDR1 SSHAT and CDR2 FNYEAQ (reference sequence). DNA for the CDR3: TGTGCTAGCCCCGGACCCTTGGGCACTGAAGCTTTCTTT. Translated: CASPGPLGTEAFF.

J is TRBJ1-1 and V is TRBV5-5; tentative D call: TRBD1 (6 bases). This CDR3 has 15 residues. The V end lost 5 bases, the J end lost 5 bases, and 19 bases lay between the germline ends. CDR1 and CDR2 (germline): SGHKS, YYEKEE (reference sequence). As DNA, the CDR3 is TGTGCCAGCAGTCTTGACACAGGGCGAGATACTGAAGCTTTCTTT. This translates into CASSLDTGRDTEAFF.

The sample holds many counts of this clonotype. The rearrangement uses TRBV5-1 and TRBJ1-1; D ambiguous. This CDR3 region has 14 residues. V dropped 1 base and J dropped 0 bases, with 7 bases sitting between them. Germline V gene lookup returns CDR1 SGHRS and CDR2 YFSETQ. This CDR3 is CASSLRGVNTEAFF. The CDR3, as DNA: TGCGCCAGCAGCTTGCGAGGCGTGAACACTGAAGCTTTCTTT.

This clonotype was counted only a few times. This chain connects TRBV14 to TRBJ2-7, with 8 bases aligning to TRBD2. The CDR3 contains 16 residues. Germline assignment: CDR1 SGHDN and CDR2 FVKESK. J lost 4 bases, V lost 3 bases, and 11 bases had no gene match. This CDR3 is CASSQTRGLGVYEQYF. In nucleotides, the CDR3 is TGTGCCAGCAGCCAGACGCGGGGACTAGGAGTATACGAGCAGTACTTC.

The chain's CDR3 is CASSSDTCEQYF. As DNA, the CDR3 is TGTGCCAGCAGCTCCGATACCTGCGAGCAGTACTTC. The chain employs TRBV2 and TRBJ2-7; no clear D gene. The CDR3 sequence is 12 residues long. The ends were cut back, 6 bases at V and 6 bases at J, with 12 bases in the middle. The germline V gene encodes CDR1 SNHLY and CDR2 FYNNEI.

This clonotype was found once. The V call is TRBV7-9, the J call TRBJ1-1; possible D gene TRBD1, 6 bases. Germline CDR1 and CDR2: SEHNR and FQNEAQ (reference sequence). V was trimmed by 5 bases and J by 10 bases, leaving 17 bases between them. CDR3 length equals 13 residues. CDR3 amino acids: CASSQEGERGAFF. The CDR3 DNA follows: TGTGCCAGCAGCCAAGAGGGGGAACGGGGAGCTTTCTTT.

Notes on this clonotype: At one end the junction does not follow the germline gene, possibly because of a read error. The chain is built from TRBV7-9 and TRBJ1-2; D gene ambiguous. This CDR3 spans 15 amino acids. The germline V gene encodes CDR1 SEHNR and CDR2 FQNEAQ (reference sequence). The CDR3: CASSPRQGLNYGHTF. In nucleotides, the CDR3 is TGCGCCAGCAGCCCTAGACAAGGGCTAAACTATGGCCACACCTTC.

Points on this clonotype: This may stem from a read error, because a much larger clone lies one nucleotide away. The V gene is TRBV19, the J gene TRBJ2-5; 12 bases align to TRBD2. Germline lookup yields CDR1 LNHDA and CDR2 SQIVND (reference sequence). The CDR3 runs to 19 residues. CDR3 residues: CASSITGTSGFSRGKTQCF. In DNA form, the CDR3 reads TGTGCCAGTAGTATCACCGGGACTAGCGGGTTCTCCCGCGGGAAGACCCAGTGCTTC.

V usage is TRBV5-8 and J usage is TRBJ1-1; D gene unclear. CDR1 is SGHTS and CDR2 is YDEGEE in the germline V gene. With 0 bases removed from V and 7 bases from J, the gap between germline ends came to 13 bases. The CDR3 is 14 amino acids. CDR3 protein: CASSLGAPDDEAFF. Here the CDR3 DNA reads TGTGCCAGCAGCTTGGGGGCTCCGGATGATGAAGCTTTCTTT.

Worth noting for this clonotype: A much larger clone differs by one base, so this may be a read error. V and J are TRBV7-9 and TRBJ2-7; 7 positions agree with TRBD2. This CDR3 has 14 residues. Germline V gene sequence: CDR1 SEHNR, CDR2 FQNEAQ (reference sequence). The CDR3 nucleotides are TGTGCCAGCAGCTTAAGTGTAGGGGCGGGGGAGCAGTGCTTC. The encoded protein is CASSLSVGAGEQCF.